This T cell receptor beta chain is drawn from a study of cytomegalovirus exposure and HLA in healthy donors (dated by TCRdb to about 2017). At the level of the whole study: In an earlier analysis of under 750 of the donors, 250 to 350 Gb of sequence data and roughly 100 million unique TCR beta sequences from roughly 200 million T cells were reported. A later genetic analysis took genome-wide SNP genotypes for about 65% of the roughly 670 donors and used that subset as a discovery cohort. A handful of DR-DQ haplotypes were handled as single units for association and clustering because linkage in the cohort was strong. Of the 398 genotyped donors, approximately 82% fell in the genetic ancestry cluster associated with self-reported Caucasian donors. Among roughly 400 genotyped donors of the cohort, an average of 235,054 unique TCR beta nucleotide sequences were sequenced per donor, roughly 18% of them non-productive. A later analysis re-examined previously published TCR beta repertoires from roughly 650 donors and added high-resolution HLA genotyping to investigate patterns of TCR occurrence. An earlier analysis of approximately 640 of the donors applied high-throughput TCR beta sequencing to assess whether each TCR beta V gene segment acted as functional or pseudogenic. A separate validation cohort of roughly 120 different subjects was used in addition to the roughly 720-subject first cohort. Donor age, sex, ethnicity and CMV serostatus were compiled alongside the repertoire data. Every discovery cohort repertoire had been produced on one sequencing platform. The number of donors typed differed by locus, with roughly 620-630 for A, B, C, DRB1 and DQB1, around 520 for DQA1, 600 to 610 for DPA1, and over 400 for DPB1. The study aimed to test whether cataloging public T cell receptors could reveal signatures of past pathogen exposure. To predict cytomegalovirus infection status, the study combined high-throughput TCR immunosequencing, statistical association of individual TCRs with disease status, and machine learning. HLA typing covered class I and class II loci at four-digit resolution. About 280 gigabases of sequencing data and around 80 million unique TCR sequences made up an early release that covered several hundred HLA-typed donors. Using immunosequencing, the study profiled T cell repertoires from around 670 subjects and related those repertoires to cytomegalovirus serostatus. Rather than drawing on any new phenotypic data, the later analysis identified candidate immune exposures from TCR beta sequences and the way those sequences occurred across donors.

The cohort consisted of 600 or so healthy bone marrow donors. At the time of sampling, all cohort members were nominally healthy, though unrecorded immune exposures were likely present. The donor was CMV seronegative and was included in the group of 352 seronegative cohort members. A peripheral blood sample was collected from each donor, and TCR beta sequencing was performed on peripheral blood mononuclear cells. The Qiagen DNeasy Blood Extraction Kit was used to extract genomic DNA from the blood cell samples. The receptor library was made with the immunoSEQ multiplex PCR assay. For the multiplex PCR, a mixture combining 60 forward primers for TCR Vbeta segments and 13 reverse primers for TCR Jbeta segments was used. The CDR3 region of rearranged TCR beta genes was amplified from genomic DNA with a multiplex PCR assay. Amplified TCR beta libraries were sequenced as 87-base-pair reads on the Illumina HiSeq System. Turning to the authors' computational methods: Across the roughly 700 repertoires, a later analysis counted some 80 million unique TCR beta chains, roughly 11 million of which were shared by at least two donors. Raw reads were error-corrected and collapsed into unique sequences by a nearest-neighbor algorithm in which closely related sequences were merged to remove PCR and sequencing errors. CDR3 sequences were aligned to IMGT reference sequences to assign V, D and J gene segments. Each retained sequence needed at least a six-nucleotide match to both a V gene segment and a J gene segment. Rearrangements were called productive when the CDR3 lacked stop codons and stayed in frame with V and J; all others were non-productive. Following IMGT convention, CDR3 was defined as the stretch from the second conserved V-encoded cysteine up to the conserved J-encoded phenylalanine. In an earlier analysis of approximately 500 of the donors, sequences lacking an unambiguous match to a single V gene segment were excluded. An earlier analysis of a few hundred of the donors classified V segments as functional when productive rearrangements were above 56.7% and as segregating when the standard deviation between donors was above 5%. To diagnose cytomegalovirus status from the catalog of TCR beta chain sequences, a statistical classification framework was built. V and J gene assignment, in a later analysis, came from comparing TCR nucleotide sequences with IMGT/GENE-DB human TR gene sequences. The TCRdist pipeline was used in a later analysis to assign CDR3 sequences and most-parsimonious VDJ recombination scenarios. In a later analysis, each TCR beta chain was defined by its CDR3 amino acid sequence together with its V-gene family, and reads without a unique V-gene family were excluded. A later analysis removed 592 highly shared, low-generation-probability nucleotide sequences to deal with suspected cross-contamination and a sequencing artifact. For each public chain, a later analysis derived a clonal expansion index from normalized ranks of inferred template counts within each repertoire. In a later analysis, generation probabilities were computed using a VDJ recombination model fitted to out-of-frame rearrangements, and the results were checked against IGoR. A later analysis scored TCR-TCR, TCR-HLA and TCR-CMV co-occurrence with hypergeometric tests, applying a repertoire-size bias correction to TCR pairs. False discovery rates were estimated in a later analysis by permuting HLA or CMV assignments 20 times. In a later analysis, co-occurring TCRs were grouped using DBSCAN, and TCRdist sequence similarity was added for clustering within HLA-allele-positive subsets. Repertoires with fewer than 30,000 or more than 120,000 public chains were left out of co-occurrence clustering, as were five repertoires with anomalous nucleotide sharing. In TCRdb, the immuneACCESS table is reduced to in-frame sequences with V and J assigned. These tables do not hold every clone; where another copy was compared, an unresolved V gene accounts for under half, and the others remain unexplained. That table supplies the V and J calls and clone size; D and trimming were determined from the DNA. This sample holds 150,000 to 200,000 clones; 80% were observed only once. Over 1% of the sample lies in the top ten.

The germline V gene (reference sequence) gives CDR1 as LNHDA and CDR2 as SQIVND. Spanning cysteine to phenylalanine, the CDR3 consists of 15 amino acids. Just CDR3 DNA is preserved here, 45 bases in frame from base 1. Germline trimming amounts to 7 bases on V and 6 bases on J, with 9 as the count of junction bases outside the gene matches. Overall study outcomes, separate from this receptor: In vitro tests confirmed that a few of the cytomegalovirus-associated TCR beta chains recognize cytomegalovirus antigens. A further reported finding was that TCR beta sequences accurately predicted the HLA-A and HLA-B alleles for most subjects in the first cohort. According to a later analysis, most CMV-associated TCR beta chains appeared to be HLA-restricted, and the HLA associations seemed to be driven largely by CMV exposure. It was suggested by the authors that the approach could potentially be generalized to other disease states and immunological phenotypes. Presence/absence analyses assumed roughly uniform sequencing depth across donors, an assumption that may not hold. Cytomegalovirus status was reported to be diagnosed by the classifier with high specificity and sensitivity in both the original and validation cohorts. Some IMGT-functional V segments, including TRBV6-2 and TRBV6-3, could not be distinguished by the 87-base-pair reads and were therefore excluded. Broadly in line with IMGT annotations, most TCR beta V segments showed up in productive rearrangements about 87% or about 30% of the time in an earlier analysis of several hundred of the donors. In a later analysis, HLA-associated TCR beta chains showed more clonal expansion and lower generation probabilities than non-associated chains that were equally common. Most TCR sequences were observed very rarely across donors, whereas some public TCRs were present in many individuals. The only immune exposure information available for the cohort was CMV serostatus. Some 15 rarely observed V segments, including chromosome 9 orphons, were excluded from the earlier analysis of approximately 500 of the donors because counts were too low. The study listed approximately 150 TCR beta chains as associated with cytomegalovirus. In a later analysis, around 17,000 TCR beta sequences were associated with specific HLA alleles at a false discovery rate of 0.05. In a later genetic analysis, a missense DCLRE1C variant was associated with V-gene and J-gene trimming of TCR beta chains, and the association was replicated in an independent cohort. Strong co-occurrence of HLA alleles, especially DR and DQ, made assigning TCR associations to individual alleles difficult. According to a later analysis, TCR association rates differed among HLA loci, with DRB1 alleles showing the most associated TCRs and HLA-C alleles showing the fewest. Linkage disequilibrium might explain the correlated functional status among segregating V segments, but an unknown experimental factor could not be ruled out. HLA typing was unavailable for some donors at each locus, so association tests used only the typed subset. Only TCR beta chains were sequenced in this cohort, and the absence of alpha or paired-chain data limited detectable features. A group of highly shared sequence variants was considered likely to be a technical artifact of the sequencing pipeline. Compared with the approximately 600-donor mean, donors in an Asian-associated ancestry cluster had fewer N-insertions in productive TCRs, according to a later genetic analysis. According to a later analysis, parvovirus B19, influenza, CMV and Epstein-Barr virus appeared linked to several top co-occurrence clusters.

Regarding this clone: This clone's antigen is unknown. Base qualities are not at hand, and no much larger clone is one base apart.

Sequenced: PBMCs. The origin of this receptor is a woman in her 50s in good health and CMV-seronegative. This chain joins TRBV19 to TRBJ1-5, with 10 bases in between that match TRBD1. The CDR3 sequence is CASIQGGQGSQPQHF. In nucleotides, the sequence is TGTGCCAGTATCCAAGGGGGACAGGGGAGTCAGCCCCAGCATTTT.